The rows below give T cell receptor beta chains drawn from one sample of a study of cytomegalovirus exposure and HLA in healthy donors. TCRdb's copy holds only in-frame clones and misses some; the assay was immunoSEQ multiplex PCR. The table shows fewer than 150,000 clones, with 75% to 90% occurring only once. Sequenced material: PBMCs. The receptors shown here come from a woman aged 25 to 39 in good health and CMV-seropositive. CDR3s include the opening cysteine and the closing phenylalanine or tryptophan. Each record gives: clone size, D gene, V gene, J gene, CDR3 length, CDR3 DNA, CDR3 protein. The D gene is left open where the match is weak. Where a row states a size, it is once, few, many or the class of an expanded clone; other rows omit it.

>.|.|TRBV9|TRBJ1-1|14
TGTGCCAGCAGCGTAGTGCAGGGTAGAACTGAAGCTTTCTTT
CASSVVQGRTEAFF
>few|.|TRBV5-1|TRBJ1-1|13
TGCGCCAGCAGCTTGTTCGATCGGGGTGAAGCTTTCTTT
CASSLFDRGEAFF
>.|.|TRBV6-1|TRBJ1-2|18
TGTGCCAGCAGTGAAGAGGCAGGCAGCTCTACCTCTAACTATGGCTACACCTTC
CASSEEAGSSTSNYGYTF
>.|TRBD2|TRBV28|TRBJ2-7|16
TGTGCCAGCATCCGGACTAGCGGGGGGTTTTCCTACGAGCAGTACTTC
CASIRTSGGFSYEQYF
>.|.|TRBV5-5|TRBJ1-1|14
TGTGCCAGCAGACCCAGGGGAGAGAACACTGAAGCTTTCTTT
CASRPRGENTEAFF
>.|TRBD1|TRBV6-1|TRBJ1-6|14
TGTGCCAGCAGACCCTGGACAGGGAATTCACCCCTCCACTTT
CASRPWTGNSPLHF
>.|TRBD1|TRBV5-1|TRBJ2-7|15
TGCGCCAGCAGCTATCGGACAGGGGGCGGCTACGAGCAGTACTTC
CASSYRTGGGYEQYF
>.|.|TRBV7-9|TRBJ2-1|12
TGTGCCAGCAGCTTAATCAATAATGAGCAGTTCTTC
CASSLINNEQFF
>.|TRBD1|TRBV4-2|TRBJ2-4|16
TGTGCCAGCAGCCAAGATGAGGGGACAGGGTCGGACATTCAGTACTTC
CASSQDEGTGSDIQYF
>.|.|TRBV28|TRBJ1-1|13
TGTGCCAGCAGGAAGGGGGGGTACACTGAAGCTTTCTTT
CASRKGGYTEAFF
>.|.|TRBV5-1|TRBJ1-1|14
TGCGCCAGCAGCTTCCATACAGGGAACACTGAAGCTTTCTTT
CASSFHTGNTEAFF
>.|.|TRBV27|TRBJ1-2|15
TGTGCCAGCAGTCCAGACCCGCGATCGGGGGGAGGCTACACCTTC
CASSPDPRSGGGYTF
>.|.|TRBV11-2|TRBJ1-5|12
TGTGCCAGCAGCTCCCTAAATCAGCCCCAGCATTTT
CASSSLNQPQHF
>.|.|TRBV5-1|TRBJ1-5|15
TGCGCCAGCAGACCTGCAGGGAATAGCAATCAGCCCCAGCATTTT
CASRPAGNSNQPQHF
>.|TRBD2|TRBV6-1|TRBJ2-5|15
TGTGCCAGCAGTGAACTTGGGGGGGGACAAGAGACCCAGTACTTC
CASSELGGGQETQYF
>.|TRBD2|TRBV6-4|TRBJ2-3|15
TGTGCCAGCAGTCTGACTAGCGGGAGCACAGATACGCAGTATTTT
CASSLTSGSTDTQYF
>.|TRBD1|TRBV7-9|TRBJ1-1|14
TGTGCCAGCATCCTAGGACAGGGAAACACTGAAGCTTTCTTT
CASILGQGNTEAFF
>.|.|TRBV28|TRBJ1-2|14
TGTGCCAGCAGTTTGGCCAGGGAAGACTATGGCTACACCTTC
CASSLAREDYGYTF
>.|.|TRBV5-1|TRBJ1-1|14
TGCGCCAGCAGCACCTGGGCCGGGGGTACTGAAGCTTTCTTT
CASSTWAGGTEAFF
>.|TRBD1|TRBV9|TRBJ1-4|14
TGTGCCAGCAGTACAGGGGCAGGTAATGAAAAACTGTTTTTT
CASSTGAGNEKLFF
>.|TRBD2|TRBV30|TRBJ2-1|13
TGTGCCTGGCTAGCGGACTCCTACAATGAGCAGTTCTTC
CAWLADSYNEQFF
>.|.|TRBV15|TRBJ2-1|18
TGTGCCACCAGCAGAGATTGGGCAGGGGGGAGCTCCTACAATGAGCAGTTCTTC
CATSRDWAGGSSYNEQFF
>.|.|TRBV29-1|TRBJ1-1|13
TGCAGCGTTAGAGGCCAGATGAACACTGAAGCTTTCTTT
CSVRGQMNTEAFF
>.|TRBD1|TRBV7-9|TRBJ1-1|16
TGTGCCAGCAGCTTAGGGCCGGGACAGGGGAAACCTGAAGCTTTCTTT
CASSLGPGQGKPEAFF
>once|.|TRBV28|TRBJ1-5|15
TGTGCCAGCAGTTTCTCTTCCGGGGGCAATCAGCCCCAGCATTTT
CASSFSSGGNQPQHF
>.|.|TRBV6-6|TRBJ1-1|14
TGTGCCAGCAGTTACGGAGGGAGCGAGACTGAAGCTTTCTTT
CASSYGGSETEAFF
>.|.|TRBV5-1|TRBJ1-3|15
TGCGCCAGCAGCTTGGAGGGAGGTGATGGAAACACCATATATTTT
CASSLEGGDGNTIYF
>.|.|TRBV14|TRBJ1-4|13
TGTGCCAGCAGCCAGGGACTCTATGAAAAACTGTTTTTT
CASSQGLYEKLFF
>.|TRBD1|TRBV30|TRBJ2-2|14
TGTGCCTGGAGTAGCCAGGGGGCTACCGGGGAGCTGTTTTTT
CAWSSQGATGELFF
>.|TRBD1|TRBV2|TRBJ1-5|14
TGTGCCAGCAGTGAGACAGGGGTCAATCAGCCCCAGCATTTT
CASSETGVNQPQHF
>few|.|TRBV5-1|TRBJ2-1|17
TGCGCCAGCAGCCCCCTTAAAGGGGGAGGGCCCTCTAATGAGCAGTTCTTC
CASSPLKGGGPSNEQFF
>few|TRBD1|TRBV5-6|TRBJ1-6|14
TGTGCCAGCAGCGGAAGACAGGGGAGTTCACCCCTCCACTTT
CASSGRQGSSPLHF
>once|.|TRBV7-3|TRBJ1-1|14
TGTGCCAGCAGTCAATTCCAGGGGAACACTGAAGCTTTCTTT
CASSQFQGNTEAFF
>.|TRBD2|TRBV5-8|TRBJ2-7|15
TGTGCCAGCAGCTTGGGCGGGGGAGGCCCCTACGAGCAGTACTTC
CASSLGGGGPYEQYF
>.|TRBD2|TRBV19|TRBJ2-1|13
TGTGCCAGTAGGCTAGCGGGGGGGAATGAGCAGTTCTTC
CASRLAGGNEQFF
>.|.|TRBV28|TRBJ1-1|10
TGTGCCAGCATCGGGGAACAAGCTTTCTTT
CASIGEQAFF
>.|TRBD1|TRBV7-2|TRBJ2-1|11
TGTGCCAGCAGCCCGGACAGGGAGCAGTTCTTC
CASSPDREQFF
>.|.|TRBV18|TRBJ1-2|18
TGTGCCAGCTCACCAAATCGACGAATTAGCGACCCTAACTATGGCTACACCTTC
CASSPNRRISDPNYGYTF
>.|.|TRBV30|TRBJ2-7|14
TGTGCCTGGGCTCTAGGCGGAGCATCCTACGAGCAGTACTTC
CAWALGGASYEQYF
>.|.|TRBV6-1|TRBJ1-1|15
TGTGCCAGCAAGAGGACATCTACGGGTTTCACTGAAGCTTTCTTT
CASKRTSTGFTEAFF
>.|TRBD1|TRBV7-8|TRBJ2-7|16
TGTGCCAGCAGCCCGTACAGGGGGCGCGATTCCTACGAGCAGTACTTC
CASSPYRGRDSYEQYF
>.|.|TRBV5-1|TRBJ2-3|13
TGCGCCAGCATACCAGCGGGCACAGATACGCAGTATTTT
CASIPAGTDTQYF
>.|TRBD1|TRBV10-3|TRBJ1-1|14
TGTGCCATCAGGGGGCAGGGGGAAATGACTGAAGCTTTCTTT
CAIRGQGEMTEAFF
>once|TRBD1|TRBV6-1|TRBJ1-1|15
TGTGCCAGCAGTGAAGGGGACAGGGAGGGCACTGAAGCTTTCTTT
CASSEGDREGTEAFF
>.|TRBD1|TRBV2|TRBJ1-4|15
TGTGCCAGCAGTGACACGGGACAGGAGAATGAAAAACTGTTTTTT
CASSDTGQENEKLFF
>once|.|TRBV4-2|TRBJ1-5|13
TGTGCCAGCAGCCAAGCAGGGAACCAGCCCCAGCATTTT
CASSQAGNQPQHF
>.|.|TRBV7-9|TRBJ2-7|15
TGTGCCAGCAGCAACTACAGGGAGAGCTCCTACGAGCAGTACTTC
CASSNYRESSYEQYF
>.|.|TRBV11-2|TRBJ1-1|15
TGTGCCAGCAGCAATATACGGGAGAATCAACCTGAAGCTTTCTTT
CASSNIRENQPEAFF
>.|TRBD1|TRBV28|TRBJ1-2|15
TGTGCCAGCAGTACGCCGGGACAGGGGGTCAACGGCTACACCTTC
CASSTPGQGVNGYTF
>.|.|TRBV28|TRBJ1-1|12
TGTGCCAGCAGTTTATTGAGGTCTGAAGCTTTCTTT
CASSLLRSEAFF